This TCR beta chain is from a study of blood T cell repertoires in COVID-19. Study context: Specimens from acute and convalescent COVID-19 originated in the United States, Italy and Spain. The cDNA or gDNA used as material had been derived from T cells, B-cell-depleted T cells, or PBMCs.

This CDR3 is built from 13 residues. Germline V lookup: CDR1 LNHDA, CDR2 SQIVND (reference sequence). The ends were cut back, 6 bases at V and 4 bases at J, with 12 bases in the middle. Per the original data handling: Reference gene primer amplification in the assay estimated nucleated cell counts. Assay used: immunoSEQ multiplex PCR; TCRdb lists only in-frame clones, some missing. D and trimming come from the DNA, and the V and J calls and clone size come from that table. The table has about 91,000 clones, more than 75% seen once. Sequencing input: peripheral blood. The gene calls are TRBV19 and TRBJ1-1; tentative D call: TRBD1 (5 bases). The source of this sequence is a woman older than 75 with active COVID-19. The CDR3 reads CASRPGPGTEAFF. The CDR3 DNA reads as TGTGCCAGTAGACCAGGGCCCGGCACTGAAGCTTTCTTT.